This T cell receptor (beta chain) comes out of a study of blood T cell repertoires in COVID-19. Some clones are missing from TCRdb's copy, which holds only in-frame ones; the method was immunoSEQ multiplex PCR. The sample gives nearly 200,000 clones, around four fifths of which show up once; 4% to 6% is in the top ten. This CDR3 comprises 14 residues. Germline V gene data show CDR1 as SGHTA and CDR2 as FQGTGA. V was cut by 5 bases and J by 1 base, with 11 bases left in between. Material: peripheral blood. This TCR came from a woman between 70 and 85 years old with active or convalescent COVID-19. The chain joins TRBV7-3 to TRBJ1-1; TRBD1 is a possible D gene (5 bases). CDR3 amino acids: CASSPSGGNTEAFF. DNA for the CDR3: TGTGCCAGCAGCCCTTCGGGGGGGAACACTGAAGCTTTCTTT.